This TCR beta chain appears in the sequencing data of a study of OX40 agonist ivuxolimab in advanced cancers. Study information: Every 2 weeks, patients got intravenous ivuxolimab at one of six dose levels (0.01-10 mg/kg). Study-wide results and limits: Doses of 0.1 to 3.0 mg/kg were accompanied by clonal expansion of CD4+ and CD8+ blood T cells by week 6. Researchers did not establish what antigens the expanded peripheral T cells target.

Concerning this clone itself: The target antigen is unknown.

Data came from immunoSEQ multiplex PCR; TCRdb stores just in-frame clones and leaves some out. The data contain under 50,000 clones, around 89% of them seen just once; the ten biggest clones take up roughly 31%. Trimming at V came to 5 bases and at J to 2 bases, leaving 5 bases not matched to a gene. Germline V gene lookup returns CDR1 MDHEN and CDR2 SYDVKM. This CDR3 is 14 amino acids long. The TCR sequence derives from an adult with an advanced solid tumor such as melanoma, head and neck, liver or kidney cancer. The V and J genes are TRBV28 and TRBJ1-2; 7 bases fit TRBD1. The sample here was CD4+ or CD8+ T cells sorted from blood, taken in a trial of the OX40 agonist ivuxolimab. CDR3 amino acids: CASSPGTANYGYTF. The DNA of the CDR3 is TGTGCCAGCAGTCCAGGGACAGCGAACTATGGCTACACCTTC.